This T cell receptor beta chain was obtained from a study of Graves' ophthalmopathy and Graves' hyperthyroidism. Study-wide context: Researchers obtained peripheral blood at initial diagnosis, before any treatment had begun.

Findings and limits, study-wide: Forecasting of ophthalmopathy progression by the model achieved over 55% sensitivity and approximately 72% specificity. The blood repertoire also included most expanded thyroid clonotypes above 0.001 frequency.

This clonotype came up many times. Its antigen is still unknown. Using RNA transcripts, the TCR beta CDR3 regions were amplified. The library came from an HTBI-primed first-round RT-PCR and a second-round multiplex PCR. One entry per CDR3 protein, called by TCRdb with MiXCR from the multiplex PCR reads. The sample has some 410,000 distinct CDR3 sequences; 20% to 25% are singletons. Germline CDR1 reads KGHDR; CDR2 reads SFDVKD. V gave up 9 bases and J gave up 3 bases, with 16 bases separating them. The CDR3 extends over 15 amino acids. The chain is built from TRBV24-1 and TRBJ2-2; D is possibly TRBD1 or TRBD2 (7 bases each). Sequencing was done on a sample of peripheral blood. The receptor's source is a woman aged 18-35 years with stable Graves' hyperthyroidism. The CDR3 protein is CATQGRGLYTGELFF. As DNA, the CDR3 is TGTGCCACCCAGGGGAGGGGGCTTTACACCGGGGAGCTGTTTTTT.